A selection of T cell receptor beta chains follows, all from one sample in a study of T-cell reconstitution after alpha-beta-depleted transplantation in children. TCRdb recomputed calls from the PCR reads with MiXCR, one row per CDR3 protein. This table has over 100,000 distinct CDR3 sequences, 10% to 13% appearing once. The specimen comprised PBMCs, sampled before TCRalphabeta/CD19-depleted stem cell transplant. Every receptor here comes from a boy younger than 10 with acute lymphoblastic leukemia, due to receive a stem cell transplant. Both conserved end residues are part of each CDR3. The D gene is left open where the match is weak. Not every row has a clone size; where given, it reads once, few, many or a size class.

J gene,clone size,D gene,V gene,CDR3 DNA,CDR3 protein
TRBJ2-7,few,NA,TRBV20-1,TGCAGTGCTCCGACAGGTCATGGCTACGAGCAGTACTTC,CSAPTGHGYEQYF
TRBJ2-1,few,TRBD2,TRBV30,TGTGCCTGGGCCCTCCGCTCTAGCGGGAGGGGGATTAATGAGCAGTTCTTC,CAWALRSSGRGINEQFF
TRBJ2-1,few,TRBD2,TRBV25-1,TGTGCCAGCAGTGGCCCGACTAGCGGGAGGCAGGGTGAGCAGTTCTTC,CASSGPTSGRQGEQFF
TRBJ2-3,NA,TRBD2,TRBV7-6,TGTGCCAGCAGCTTAGGGGGGACTAAGTCAGATACGCAGTATTTT,CASSLGGTKSDTQYF
TRBJ2-7,few,TRBD1,TRBV25-1,TGTGCCAGCAGTGACAGGGCAGGGACAGCATCGTACGAGCAGTACTTC,CASSDRAGTASYEQYF
TRBJ1-5,NA,NA,TRBV12-3/TRBV12-4,TGTGCCAGCAGCCCCGTGGACAGCAGCAATCAGCCCCAGCATTTT,CASSPVDSSNQPQHF
TRBJ2-5,many,TRBD1,TRBV5-1,TGCGCCAGCAGCTTGGGACAGGGCCCCACGGAGACCCAGTACTTC,CASSLGQGPTETQYF
TRBJ1-6,NA,TRBD1,TRBV7-9,TGTGCCAGCAGCAATCCGGGACAGGGCTATAATTCACCCCTCCACTTT,CASSNPGQGYNSPLHF
TRBJ2-2,NA,NA,TRBV4-2,TGTGCCAGCAGCCCGCAGGGTCCCGGGGAGCTGTTTTTT,CASSPQGPGELFF
TRBJ2-7,NA,NA,TRBV18,TGTGCCAGCTCACCAGAGGCCGAGCAGTACTTC,CASSPEAEQYF
TRBJ2-1,many,NA,TRBV6-6,TGTGCCAGCAGTGGTGGTAATGGTCCTGAGCAGTTCTTC,CASSGGNGPEQFF
TRBJ2-3,NA,NA,TRBV2,TGTGCCAGCAGTCGGGACCATGGCACAGATACGCAGTATTTT,CASSRDHGTDTQYF
TRBJ2-7,few,TRBD1,TRBV5-5,TGTGCCAGCAGCTTTCGGGACAGGGGTAACGAGCAGTACTTC,CASSFRDRGNEQYF
TRBJ2-1,few,TRBD1,TRBV7-6,TGTGCCAGCAGCCTGACAGGGGGTATCCTCCGGGGTGAGCAGTTCTTC,CASSLTGGILRGEQFF
TRBJ1-1,few,NA,TRBV20-1,TGCAGTGCTAGAGGCCCGCGGGGAGGGGACACTGAAGCTTTCTTT,CSARGPRGGDTEAFF
TRBJ2-3,NA,NA,TRBV20-1,TGCAGTGCTAGTTGGGCTAGCGCAGATACGCAGTATTTT,CSASWASADTQYF
TRBJ2-6,NA,NA,TRBV25-1,TGTGCCAGCGGGGAATCTGGGGCCAACGTCCTGACTTTC,CASGESGANVLTF
TRBJ2-1,few,NA,TRBV9,TGTGCCAGCAGCGTAGGTCCCCGATACAATGAGCAGTTCTTC,CASSVGPRYNEQFF
TRBJ1-1,few,TRBD1,TRBV9,TGTGCCAGCACCGCAGGGACAGGGAACACTGAAGCTTTCTTT,CASTAGTGNTEAFF
TRBJ2-7,few,TRBD1,TRBV5-1,TGCGCCAGCAGCTTGCCCGGGACAGGGACCCACGAGCAGTACTTC,CASSLPGTGTHEQYF
TRBJ2-2,NA,NA,TRBV5-1,TGCGCCAGCAGCATCCTAACAGGACCGATAAACACCGGGGAGCTGTTTTTT,CASSILTGPINTGELFF
TRBJ2-1,few,TRBD2,TRBV27,TGTGCCACCAAGGCTAGCGGGAGGGCCACCTACAATGAGCAGTTCTTC,CATKASGRATYNEQFF
TRBJ2-1,NA,TRBD2,TRBV3-1,TGTGCCAGCAGCCAAGGACTAGCGATGTACAATGAGCAGTTCTTC,CASSQGLAMYNEQFF
TRBJ1-5,few,NA,TRBV11-2,TGTGCCAGCAGCTTAGAGCAGGTTAATCAGCCCCAGCATTTT,CASSLEQVNQPQHF
TRBJ2-1,few,TRBD2,TRBV20-1,TGCAGTGCTAGACGCTTGGCGGGGGGCTCCTACAATGAGCAGTTCTTC,CSARRLAGGSYNEQFF
TRBJ2-1,many,NA,TRBV20-1,TGCAGTGCTAGAGAGTCCCTACAGGTAACCTACAATGAGCAGTTCTTC,CSARESLQVTYNEQFF
TRBJ2-5,NA,TRBD1,TRBV28,TGTGCCAGCACCACCGGCCCGGACAGGGCATCAGAGACCCAGTACTTC,CASTTGPDRASETQYF
TRBJ2-3,few,NA,TRBV5-1,TGCGCCAGCAGCTTGGCCACCCACGGGAGCACAGATACGCAGTATTTT,CASSLATHGSTDTQYF
TRBJ2-4,NA,NA,TRBV3-1,TGTGCCAGCAGCCAAGCCAAATCGGGAAACATTCAGTACTTC,CASSQAKSGNIQYF
TRBJ2-2,NA,NA,TRBV6-6,TGTGCCAGCAGTTATCCATCCCCCGGGGAGCTGTTTTTT,CASSYPSPGELFF
TRBJ2-1,once,NA,TRBV28,TGTGCCAGCAGTTTAGGTAGGGCCCGTGAGCAGTTCTTC,CASSLGRAREQFF
TRBJ1-2,NA,NA,TRBV28,TGTGCCAGCAGTCCGAGGGGGGAGGGACGGAACTATGGCTACACCTTC,CASSPRGEGRNYGYTF
TRBJ2-2,NA,TRBD1,TRBV10-2,TGCGCCAGCAGTGAGGGACAGGGGTACGGGGAGCTGTTTTTT,CASSEGQGYGELFF
TRBJ2-7,many,NA,TRBV5-5,TGTGCCAGCAGCTTGTTGCAGCGGATTACCTACGAGCAGTACTTC,CASSLLQRITYEQYF
TRBJ2-7,once,NA,TRBV4-1,TGCGCCAGCAGCCAATACGACCGCGTCTACGAGCAGTACTTC,CASSQYDRVYEQYF
TRBJ2-1,few,NA,TRBV29-1,TGCAGCGTTGAGGGGGCCAACTACAATGAGCAGTTCTTC,CSVEGANYNEQFF
TRBJ2-1,once,NA,TRBV3-1,TGTGCCAGCAGCCTCAGCTCCTACAATGGGCAGTTCTTC,CASSLSSYNGQFF
TRBJ1-6,NA,NA,TRBV28,TGTGCCAGCAGTTTATTGGGGGATAATTCACCCCTCCACTTT,CASSLLGDNSPLHF
TRBJ2-1,NA,NA,TRBV9,TGTGCCAGCAGCGTAGAGGGGACCAGAGCACATAATGAGCAGTTCTTC,CASSVEGTRAHNEQFF
TRBJ2-1,few,NA,TRBV19,TGTGCCAGTAGTATCCGAGACAGAGAATACAATGAGCAGTTCTTC,CASSIRDREYNEQFF
TRBJ1-5,NA,NA,TRBV6-1,TGTGCCAGCAATGCGGGTGGGTATGGTAATAGTCAGCCCCAGCATTTT,CASNAGGYGNSQPQHF
TRBJ1-4,few,NA,TRBV20-1,TGCAGTGCTAGAGATCTAGGGCCGGGTAATGAAAAACTGTTTTTT,CSARDLGPGNEKLFF
TRBJ2-1,NA,TRBD1,TRBV4-2,TGTGCCAGCAGCCAAGTCGGGACAGATTACAATGAGCAGTTCTTC,CASSQVGTDYNEQFF
TRBJ2-2,many,NA,TRBV14,TGTGCCAGCAGCCAGTTGGAGTCGCACGGGGAGCTGTTTTTT,CASSQLESHGELFF
TRBJ1-3,NA,NA,TRBV3-1,TGTGCCAGCAGCCACCCTGAGGGGTTCTTTGGAAACACCATATATTTT,CASSHPEGFFGNTIYF
TRBJ2-3,few,NA,TRBV5-1,TGCGCCAGAACCTACCTCCAGGGCACAGATACGCAGTATTTT,CARTYLQGTDTQYF
TRBJ2-7,few,TRBD2,TRBV3-1,TGTGCCAGCAGCCGAGCGGGAGTCGAGCAGTACTTC,CASSRAGVEQYF
TRBJ1-1,NA,NA,TRBV5-1,TGCGCCAGCAGCTACTGGGACACAAACACTGAAGCTTTCTTT,CASSYWDTNTEAFF
TRBJ2-3,NA,NA,TRBV12-3/TRBV12-4,TGTGCCAGCAGTTTATGGGCCCCATATACGCATTATTTT,CASSLWAPYTHYF
TRBJ2-2,few,TRBD2,TRBV2,TGTGCCAGCAGTGATAGCGGGAGTTTGACCGGGGAGCTGTTTTTT,CASSDSGSLTGELFF
TRBJ2-7,many,TRBD1,TRBV5-1,TGCGCCAGCAGCAGGGACAGGGCTCTAGCGTCTATCTACGAGCAGTACTTC,CASSRDRALASIYEQYF
TRBJ2-7,few,TRBD1,TRBV6-5,TGTGCCAGCAGTTACTCGACAGGGGGCGAGCAGTACTTC,CASSYSTGGEQYF
TRBJ2-5,few,NA,TRBV14,TGTGCCAGCAGCCCCCTCGGGCGGTATAACGGACAAGAGACCCAGTACTTC,CASSPLGRYNGQETQYF
TRBJ2-3,NA,NA,TRBV7-8,TGTGCCAGCAGCCCAATGGGGGCAGGGTGGGACACAGATACGCAGTATTTT,CASSPMGAGWDTDTQYF
TRBJ2-5,NA,NA,TRBV5-1,TGCGCCAGCAGCTTGGACAAGGGAGAGACCCAGTACTTC,CASSLDKGETQYF
TRBJ1-1,NA,NA,TRBV7-2,TGTGCCAGCAGCTTAGTTTCCGGGACAAACGCTGAAGCTTTCTTT,CASSLVSGTNAEAFF
TRBJ2-2,few,NA,TRBV20-1,TGCAGTGCTCGGACGCGGACGAGCAGTGGGGAGCTGTTTTTT,CSARTRTSSGELFF
TRBJ2-1,NA,NA,TRBV24-1,TGTGCCACCAGAAACCTAGCGAATGAGCAGTTCTTC,CATRNLANEQFF
TRBJ1-5,many,TRBD1,TRBV5-1,TGCGCCAGCAGCTTGGGGACAGGGGAGCGTCAGCCCCAGCATTTT,CASSLGTGERQPQHF
TRBJ2-7,few,NA,TRBV18,TGTGCCAGCTCACCAACATGGCATGGAAGCGAGCAGTACTTC,CASSPTWHGSEQYF